This is a list of T cell receptor beta chains from one sample in a study of radiation and T cells in renal cell carcinoma. Method: immunoSEQ multiplex PCR; TCRdb's copy keeps in-frame clones and lacks some. The data hold 150,000 or so clones, with approximately 90% observed a single time. Material: blood, obtained from a patient whose treatment included radiotherapy and nephrectomy. The receptors stem from a woman between 50 and 59 years old with renal cell carcinoma. CDR3s leave out the opening cysteine and the closing phenylalanine or tryptophan. Fields, in order: V gene, J gene, D gene, CDR3 protein. The D gene is left open where the match is weak.

V gene: TRBV9; J gene: TRBJ1-4; D gene: TRBD1; CDR3 protein: ASSPRTGGTNEKLF
V gene: TRBV6-1; J gene: TRBJ2-7; D gene: TRBD1; CDR3 protein: ASTETGQVNYEQY
V gene: TRBV11-2; J gene: TRBJ2-3; D gene: TRBD1; CDR3 protein: ASSFAGTGGGRADTQY
V gene: TRBV5-8; J gene: TRBJ1-5; D gene: NA; CDR3 protein: ASSLRGGSAQQPQH
V gene: TRBV5-1; J gene: TRBJ1-5; D gene: NA; CDR3 protein: ASSPATNQPQH
V gene: TRBV25-1; J gene: TRBJ1-4; D gene: NA; CDR3 protein: ASSEGGDTTNEKLF
V gene: TRBV6-1; J gene: TRBJ1-5; D gene: NA; CDR3 protein: ASSEGAGNQPQH
V gene: TRBV5-4; J gene: TRBJ2-5; D gene: NA; CDR3 protein: ASSLEGGRGETQY
V gene: TRBV7-9; J gene: TRBJ1-2; D gene: TRBD1; CDR3 protein: ASSLEWAGGTYGYT
V gene: TRBV7-2; J gene: TRBJ2-3; D gene: NA; CDR3 protein: ASRSRSRVSTDTQY
V gene: TRBV15; J gene: TRBJ1-5; D gene: NA; CDR3 protein: ATSRHQGQPQH
V gene: TRBV7-6; J gene: TRBJ2-1; D gene: TRBD2; CDR3 protein: ASSQLAGVYNEQF
V gene: TRBV7-8; J gene: TRBJ2-7; D gene: TRBD2; CDR3 protein: ASSLRSGGAPGYEQY
V gene: TRBV6-5; J gene: TRBJ1-6; D gene: NA; CDR3 protein: ASSYGDGNSPLH
V gene: TRBV2; J gene: TRBJ1-5; D gene: NA; CDR3 protein: ASSAQGRVQPQH
V gene: TRBV18; J gene: TRBJ2-2; D gene: NA; CDR3 protein: ASSPQGGTGELF
V gene: TRBV7-2; J gene: TRBJ2-7; D gene: TRBD2; CDR3 protein: ASSLRLADEQY
V gene: TRBV14; J gene: TRBJ1-2; D gene: NA; CDR3 protein: ASSPRVLGPDGYT
V gene: TRBV19; J gene: TRBJ1-3; D gene: TRBD1; CDR3 protein: ASKPTGARRNTIY
V gene: TRBV19; J gene: TRBJ2-2; D gene: NA; CDR3 protein: ASRAQGYTGELF
V gene: TRBV5-6; J gene: TRBJ1-5; D gene: TRBD1; CDR3 protein: ASSSMDRTNQPQH
V gene: TRBV7-2; J gene: TRBJ1-3; D gene: NA; CDR3 protein: ASVRDLSSGNTIY
V gene: TRBV6-1; J gene: TRBJ1-2; D gene: NA; CDR3 protein: ASSRGGYT
V gene: TRBV20-1; J gene: TRBJ1-2; D gene: NA; CDR3 protein: SAPIYGYT
V gene: TRBV5-1; J gene: TRBJ1-2; D gene: NA; CDR3 protein: ASSPGTASYT
V gene: TRBV7-9; J gene: TRBJ1-1; D gene: NA; CDR3 protein: ASSLVSDLLNTEAF